Presented here are 19 T cell receptor beta chains from one specimen sequenced in a study of radiation and T cells in renal cell carcinoma. Time point meaning: blood 4 weeks post-SBRT, at nephrectomy. Treatment: 15 Gy SBRT to primary tumor, nephrectomy 4 weeks later. Repertoires were generated with immunoSEQ multiplex PCR, while TCRdb's copy carries only in-frame clones and drops some. The table lists about 90,000 clones, 70% to 90% of them singletons, with 9.4% in the top ten. This material consisted of blood, taken from a patient whose treatment included radiotherapy and nephrectomy. The receptors come from a man between 50 and 59 years old with renal cell carcinoma.

The J gene is TRBJ1-1, the V gene TRBV5-1, with D possibly TRBD1 on 5 matching bases. Germline V gene sequence: CDR1 SGHRS, CDR2 YFSETQ. This CDR3 has 15 amino acids. The V end lost 3 bases, the J end lost 0 bases, and 12 bases lay between the germline ends. The DNA of the CDR3 is TGCGCCAGCAGCTCAACCGGGACGGTGAACACTGAAGCTTTCTTT. This translates into CASSSTGTVNTEAFF. Using reference TRBV5-1 and TRBJ1-1 for the parts outside the CDR3, the full variable domain is KAGVTQTPRYLIKTRGQQVTLSCSPISGHRSVSWYQQTPGQGLQFLFEYFSETQRNKGNFPGRFSGRQFSNSRSEMNVSTLELGDSALYLCASSSTGTVNTEAFFGQGTRLTVV.

The rearrangement joins TRBV5-1 to TRBJ1-4; 7 bases are a match to TRBD1. V lost 0 bases and J lost 7; bases outside the gene matches: 3. Germline V CDR1 and CDR2: SGHRS, YFSETQ. The CDR3 consists of 14 residues. This CDR3 reads CASSLATGVEKLFF. The DNA of the CDR3 is TGCGCCAGCAGCTTGGCCACAGGGGTTGAAAAACTGTTTTTT.

This chain joins TRBV30 and TRBJ2-5; 7 positions agree with TRBD2. V was pared by 4 bases and J by 1 base, with 9 bases of the junction left unmatched. Germline loops: CDR1 GTSNPN, CDR2 SVGIG (reference sequence). The CDR3 runs 15 residues. For the CDR3, the DNA is TGTGCCTGGACGTGGCTAGCGGATACCCAAGAGACCCAGTACTTC. It codes for CAWTWLADTQETQYF.

Here the CDR3 DNA reads TGTGCCAGCAGGGATAAAATAGAGCCTGAAGCTTTCTTT. Protein: CASRDKIEPEAFF. The chain couples TRBV28 to TRBJ1-1, with D unclear. The CDR3 consists of 13 residues. Germline V gene sequence: CDR1 MDHEN, CDR2 SYDVKM. Trimming took 6 bases from V and 6 from J, leaving 14 bases between them.

In DNA form, the CDR3 reads TGTGCCAGCAGCGTAGTTGGGGGTCAGGGGACCCAGTACTTC. This sequence encodes CASSVVGGQGTQYF. The V gene is TRBV9, the J gene TRBJ2-5; D may match TRBD1 or TRBD2 (5 bases each). Per germline, CDR1 SGDLS and CDR2 YYNGEE. This CDR3 comprises 14 residues. With 0 bases removed from V and 7 bases from J, the gap between germline ends came to 13 bases.

The chain joins TRBV7-9 to TRBJ2-1; 8 nucleotides match TRBD2. CDR3 size: 16 residues. Trimming cost V 5 bases and J 5 bases; bases outside gene matches: 11. Germline V gene sequence: CDR1 SEHNR, CDR2 FQNEAQ (reference sequence). CDR3 residues: CASSRGRGLEDNEQFF. The CDR3 bases are TGTGCCAGCAGCCGGGGGAGGGGACTAGAGGACAATGAGCAGTTCTTC.

The V and J genes are TRBV27 and TRBJ1-2, with 11 bases matching TRBD1. Trimming took 10 bases from V and 0 from J; bases not matched to a gene: 10. There are 16 residues in the CDR3. The germline CDR1 and CDR2 sequences are MNHEY and SMNVEV (reference sequence). The chain's CDR3 is CANPLDRGRANYGYTF. CDR3 DNA: TGTGCCAACCCCTTGGACAGGGGGCGGGCTAACTATGGCTACACCTTC.

V usage is TRBV19 and J usage is TRBJ2-1; the D gene is possibly TRBD2 (5 bases). V lost 6 bases to trimming and J lost 8 bases, with 14 bases between them. Germline lookup yields CDR1 LNHDA and CDR2 SQIVND (reference sequence). The CDR3 runs to 13 residues. CDR3 coding DNA: TGTGCCAGTAGCAGGACGGGAAGCGATGAGCAGTTCTTC. It encodes CASSRTGSDEQFF.

J is TRBJ2-2 and V is TRBV10-2, with 9 positions matching TRBD1. CDR1 and CDR2 from the germline V gene are WSHSY and SAAADI. This CDR3 has 12 amino acids. Trimming at V came to 10 bases and at J to 5 bases, leaving 2 bases not matched to a gene. In DNA form, the CDR3 reads TGCGCCAACGGACAGGGGACCGGGGAGCTGTTTTTT. Residues: CANGQGTGELFF.

The chain is built from TRBV18 and TRBJ2-2; 7 nucleotides agree with TRBD1. CDR1 and CDR2 (germline): KGHSH, LQKENI. The CDR3 consists of 15 residues. Unmatched junction bases numbered 5, after V lost 3 bases and J lost 4 bases. Here the CDR3 reads CASSPGTATTGELFF. The CDR3, as DNA: TGTGCCAGCTCACCTGGGACAGCCACCACCGGGGAGCTGTTTTTT.

This chain joins TRBV10-3 and TRBJ2-7, with TRBD2 as a possible D gene (6 bases). Germline V gene lookup returns CDR1 ENHRY and CDR2 SYGVKD. With 4 bases removed from V and 5 bases from J, the gap between germline ends came to 9 bases. The CDR3 runs to 12 residues. CDR3 DNA sequence: TGTGCCATCAGTGGGCGGGGAGACGAGCAGTACTTC. As protein: CAISGRGDEQYF.

J is TRBJ1-1 and V is TRBV10-3, with 10 nucleotides matching TRBD1. The CDR3 sequence is 15 residues long. Losses at the gene ends were 4 bases for V and 5 bases for J; bases not matched to a gene: 7. Germline V lookup: CDR1 ENHRY, CDR2 SYGVKD. The CDR3 loop is CAISGQGATWTEAFF. Written as DNA, the CDR3 is TGTGCCATCAGTGGACAGGGGGCGACGTGGACTGAAGCTTTCTTT.

The chain uses TRBV19 and TRBJ1-5; tentatively, D is TRBD1 (6 bases). CDR3 size: 12 residues. Trimming removed 6 bases at V and 7 bases at J, with 10 bases between. The V gene's germline CDR1 is LNHDA and CDR2 SQIVND (reference sequence). The CDR3 region has the DNA TGTGCCAGTAGGGGGGCCAACCAGCCCCAGCATTTT. Protein product: CASRGANQPQHF.

Only one count was recorded for this clone. The V call is TRBV4-1, the J call TRBJ2-7, with D perhaps matching TRBD1 (6 bases). Germline values: CDR1 MGHRA, CDR2 YSYEKL. Between the trimmed V and J ends, which lost 1 base and 6 bases, there was a span of 16 bases. This CDR3 is built from 15 residues. Written as DNA, the CDR3 is TGCGCCAGCAGCCAAGTCTGGGGGCTCAGGGGCGAGCAGTACTTC. Its translation is CASSQVWGLRGEQYF.

The V gene is TRBV18, the J gene TRBJ2-7, with TRBD1 as a possible D gene (6 bases). This CDR3 comprises 14 residues. Trimming shortened V by 3 bases and J by 7 bases, and 16 bases separated the two germline ends. Germline V lookup: CDR1 KGHSH, CDR2 LQKENI. The CDR3 region is CASSPRNLGQEQYF. CDR3 DNA: TGTGCCAGCTCACCCAGAAATCTTGGACAGGAGCAGTACTTC.

This chain connects TRBV5-4 to TRBJ2-7, with a possible D match to TRBD2 (7 bases). V shed 0 bases and J shed 5 bases, with 12 bases lying between them. The CDR3 runs 14 residues. Germline V gives CDR1 SGHNT, CDR2 YYREEE (reference sequence). CDR3 sequence (DNA): TGTGCCAGCAGCTTGGATCCGGGGGGCCACGAGCAGTACTTC. Translated: CASSLDPGGHEQYF.

The chain has TRBV11-2 and TRBJ2-3; the D is unclear. This CDR3 contains 12 residues. Between the trimmed V and J ends, which lost 5 bases and 4 bases, there was a span of 7 bases. Germline loops: CDR1 SGHAT, CDR2 FQNNGV. Here the CDR3 DNA reads TGTGCCAGCAGCCTCGCTCCAGATACGCAGTATTTT. As protein: CASSLAPDTQYF. Full variable domain (remainder filled in from reference TRBV11-2 and TRBJ2-3): EAGVAQSPRYKIIEKRQSVAFWCNPISGHATLYWYQQILGQGPKLLIQFQNNGVVDDSQLPKDRFSAERLKGVDSTLKIQPAKLEDSAVYLCASSLAPDTQYFGPGTRLTVL.

The V and J genes are TRBV19 and TRBJ2-5, with D perhaps matching TRBD1 or TRBD2 (6 bases each). Between the trimmed V and J ends, which lost 10 bases and 5 bases, there was a span of 17 bases. This CDR3 is built from 13 residues. CDR1 and CDR2 (germline): LNHDA, SQIVND (reference sequence). The CDR3 region is CATSPGGGETQYF. Written as DNA, the CDR3 is TGTGCCACATCCCCCGGGGGCGGGGAGACCCAGTACTTC. Full variable domain (remainder filled in from reference TRBV19 and TRBJ2-5): DGGITQSPKYLFRKEGQNVTLSCEQNLNHDAMYWYRQDPGQGLRLIYYSQIVNDFQKGDIAEGYSVSREKKESFPLTVTSAQKNPTAFYLCATSPGGGETQYFGPGTRLLVL.

The CDR3 loop reads CASSVQGAGGANVLTF. CDR3 DNA: TGTGCCAGCAGTGTACAGGGGGCTGGTGGGGCCAACGTCCTGACTTTC. The genes are TRBV6-1 and TRBJ2-6, with TRBD1 matching over 9 bases. CDR1 is MNHNS, CDR2 SASEGT, per germline. CDR3 length: 16 residues. The V and J ends lost 4 bases and 3 bases, in that order; junction bases with no gene match: 4.